The 25 T cell receptor beta chains below were found in one sample sequenced in a study of graft-versus-host responses after intestinal transplantation. Here immunoSEQ multiplex PCR was the method, and the copy in TCRdb shows in-frame clones only, minus some. This table has approximately 2,000 clones, roughly 90% appearing once. Intraepithelial and lamina propria lymphocytes were released after the graft tissue was processed. The input for sequencing was ileum tissue, taken almost 70 days after transplant. Every receptor here comes from a human patient who received an intestinal transplant, so some T cells may come from the graft donor.

The chain links TRBV6-5 to TRBJ2-1, with unresolved D. The CDR3 is made up of 14 amino acids. V lost 6 bases and J lost 10, with 19 bases in between. Germline V CDR1 and CDR2: MNHEY, SVGAGI. As DNA, the CDR3 is TGTGCCAGCAGCCAAACAATGGGGTGGGCGGAGCAGTTCTTC. This encodes CASSQTMGWAEQFF.

This clone was recorded a few times. J is TRBJ2-1 and V is TRBV6-1; TRBD2 matches 13 bases. This CDR3 region has 15 residues. Germline V gives CDR1 MNHNS, CDR2 SASEGT. With V trimmed by 6 bases and J by 7 bases, 6 bases remained unmatched. The CDR3 loop is CASRGLAGAGNEQFF. CDR3 DNA sequence: TGTGCCAGCAGAGGACTAGCGGGAGCCGGTAATGAGCAGTTCTTC.

The genes are TRBV18 and TRBJ2-5; a possible D gene is TRBD1 (6 bases). Germline loops: CDR1 KGHSH, CDR2 LQKENI. This CDR3 has 14 residues. The V gene lost 4 bases and the J gene lost 1 base, with 10 bases spanning the gap. In DNA, the CDR3 is TGTGCCAGCTCACTCGAACAGGGCCAAGAGACCCAGTACTTC. This gives the protein CASSLEQGQETQYF.

The chain couples TRBV7-9 to TRBJ2-7; D unresolved. V was shortened by 4 bases and J by 2 bases, with 6 bases between the two germline ends. Germline V gives CDR1 SEHNR, CDR2 FQNEAQ (reference sequence). The CDR3 runs 12 residues. CDR3 DNA sequence: TGTGCCAGCAGCTATACCCCCTACGAGCAGTACTTC. Translation gives CASSYTPYEQYF.

The V gene is TRBV28, the J gene TRBJ2-1; a possible D gene is TRBD1 (6 bases). Germline V gene sequence: CDR1 MDHEN, CDR2 SYDVKM. The CDR3 length is 14 residues. V dropped 5 bases and J dropped 6 bases, with 14 bases sitting between them. The CDR3 loop is CASSPIDRFNEQFF. CDR3 DNA sequence: TGTGCCAGCAGTCCCATTGACAGGTTCAATGAGCAGTTCTTC.

The chain couples TRBV15 to TRBJ1-2, with a possible D match to TRBD1 (6 bases). The V and J ends lost 4 bases and 8 bases respectively, with 14 bases between them. Germline V gene data show CDR1 as LNHNV and CDR2 as YYDKDF (reference sequence). The CDR3 consists of 13 residues. CDR3 DNA sequence: TGTGCCACCAGCACAGGGGTCGGGGAAGGCTACACCTTC. This sequence encodes CATSTGVGEGYTF.

J is TRBJ2-2 and V is TRBV5-4; 8 positions match TRBD2. Trimming cost V 0 bases and J 6 bases; bases outside gene matches: 4. Germline V gives CDR1 SGHNT, CDR2 YYREEE (reference sequence). CDR3 length equals 15 residues. The CDR3: CASSLEPGLAGELFF. CDR3 nucleotides: TGTGCCAGCAGCTTGGAACCGGGACTAGCCGGGGAGCTGTTTTTT.

This chain uses TRBV11-2 with TRBJ2-7, with TRBD1 matching over 9 bases. Unmatched junction bases numbered 9, after V lost 5 bases and J lost 10 bases. This CDR3 contains 13 residues. Germline CDR1 SGHAT, CDR2 FQNNGV. CDR3 nucleotides: TGTGCCAGCAGCGGGGGACAGGGAGGACCTCAGTACTTC. Its translation: CASSGGQGGPQYF.

The CDR3 bases are TGTGCCAGCAGCTTAGGTCCGCTTCAGCCCCAGCATTTT. Translating gives CASSLGPLQPQHF. The rearrangement uses TRBV11-2 and TRBJ1-5; D unclear. The V end was cut by 1 base, the J end by 6 bases, with 7 bases between. There are 13 residues in the CDR3. The V gene's germline CDR1 is SGHAT and CDR2 FQNNGV. The full variable domain, with the rest looked up from reference TRBV11-2 and TRBJ1-5, is EAGVAQSPRYKIIEKRQSVAFWCNPISGHATLYWYQQILGQGPKLLIQFQNNGVVDDSQLPKDRFSAERLKGVDSTLKIQPAKLEDSAVYLCASSLGPLQPQHFGDGTRLSIL.

This clone occurred once. V usage is TRBV6-1 and J usage is TRBJ2-7, with TRBD2 matching 9 bases. Germline V gene sequence: CDR1 MNHNS, CDR2 SASEGT. V lost 3 bases, J lost 6 bases, and 12 bases stayed unmatched. The CDR3 loop spans 16 amino acids. In DNA, the CDR3 is TGTGCCAGCAGTGACTACCCACTAAGCGGGAGGAGCGAGCAGTACTTC. Encoded protein: CASSDYPLSGRSEQYF.

The chain is built from TRBV2 and TRBJ1-2; 11 nucleotides line up with TRBD1. V lost 9 bases to trimming and J lost 4 bases; unmatched junction nucleotides: 10. This CDR3 is built from 15 residues. CDR1 SNHLY and CDR2 FYNNEI come from the germline V gene. CDR3 amino acids: CASFGIGTGGYGYTF. The CDR3 nucleotides are TGTGCCAGTTTCGGAATTGGGACAGGGGGCTATGGCTACACCTTC.

This clone turned up a few times. The chain employs TRBV7-9 and TRBJ2-7; a weak D match, TRBD2 (6 bases). There are 15 residues in the CDR3. Deletions cut 1 base from V and 3 bases from J, with 13 bases between. Germline CDR1 and CDR2: SEHNR and FQNEAQ (reference sequence). This CDR3 is CASSLEGRDDYEQYF. CDR3 nucleotide sequence: TGTGCCAGCAGCTTAGAAGGGCGGGATGACTACGAGCAGTACTTC.

This clone was recorded only once. This rearrangement joins TRBV6-6 to TRBJ2-7, with 12 bases identical to TRBD2. The ends lost 5 bases at V and 4 bases at J; junction bases unmatched: 6. Germline V gene lookup returns CDR1 MNHNY and CDR2 SVGAGI (reference sequence). The CDR3 is 15 amino acids. The CDR3 DNA reads as TGTGCCAGCAGTCGTGGACTAGCGGGACCTTACGAGCAGTACTTC. It is translated as CASSRGLAGPYEQYF.

The J gene is TRBJ2-7, the V gene TRBV28, with a weak D call TRBD2 (5 bases). Trimming pared 4 bases from V and 7 bases from J, leaving 23 bases between. CDR3 length: 16 residues. Germline loops: CDR1 MDHEN, CDR2 SYDVKM. The DNA for the CDR3 is TGTGCCAGCAGTTCGAGACCACGTCCCGGGAAAAATGAGCAGTACTTC. It yields the protein CASSSRPRPGKNEQYF.

This clone has only one observation. V usage is TRBV7-2 and J usage is TRBJ1-5, with 8 nucleotides matching TRBD1. The CDR3 is 16 residues long. After removal of 2 bases from V and 9 bases from J, the junction contained 12 bases not matched to a gene. Germline V CDR1 and CDR2: SGHTA, FQGNSA. The CDR3 is CASSLWTGRSGGPQHF. The CDR3 coding sequence is TGTGCCAGCAGCTTATGGACAGGGAGGTCCGGGGGGCCCCAGCATTTT.

The count of this clone is one. This chain links TRBV5-1 with TRBJ2-1; no clear D gene. CDR3 size: 15 residues. The V end lost 7 bases, the J end lost 6 bases, and 20 bases lay between the germline ends. Germline values: CDR1 SGHRS, CDR2 YFSETQ. Written as DNA, the CDR3 is TGCGCCAGCCAGGTCCCGACGTTTTTGGGCAATGAGCAGTTCTTC. Encoded protein: CASQVPTFLGNEQFF.

The J gene is TRBJ2-7, the V gene TRBV28, with D possibly matching TRBD1 (5 bases). The CDR3 length is 16 residues. The V end was cut by 4 bases, the J end by 1 base, with 17 bases between. CDR1 is MDHEN and CDR2 is SYDVKM in the germline V gene. CDR3 in DNA: TGTGCCAGCAGTTGGCTATGGACACTTGTATCCTACGAGCAGTACTTC. Its protein is CASSWLWTLVSYEQYF.

This rearrangement joins TRBV11-3 to TRBJ2-5; no reliable D call. TRBJ2-7 explains the end of the DNA better; the J call may be wrong. The germline V gene has CDR1 SGHNT and CDR2 YENEEA. This CDR3 contains 14 residues. The CDR3 coding sequence is TGTGCCAGCAGCCCCCCGTGGAGCTCCTACGAGCAGTACTTC. It codes for CASSPPWSSYEQYF.

This sequence joins TRBV13 and TRBJ2-3; 13 bases are shared with TRBD2. Germline V CDR1 and CDR2: PRHDT, FYEKMQ (reference sequence). The CDR3 is 16 residues long. The ends lost 5 bases at V and 6 bases at J; junction bases unmatched: 8. CDR3 region: CASSLLLAGGPDTQYF. The CDR3 DNA is TGTGCCAGCAGCCTCCTACTAGCGGGAGGGCCGGATACGCAGTATTTT. Variable domain in full (rest from reference TRBV13 and TRBJ2-3): AAGVIQSPRHLIKEKRETATLKCYPIPRHDTVYWYQQGPGQDPQFLISFYEKMQSDKGSIPDRFSAQQFSDYHSELNMSSLELGDSALYFCASSLLLAGGPDTQYFGPGTRLTVL.

The chain combines TRBV29-1 with TRBJ1-2; D unclear. The CDR3 length is 11 residues. Germline V gene lookup returns CDR1 SQVTM and CDR2 ANQGSEA. Trimming pared 5 bases from V and 7 bases from J, leaving 11 bases between. CDR3 sequence reads: CSVSGFGGYTF. The CDR3 region has the DNA TGCAGCGTTTCCGGGTTCGGTGGCTACACCTTC.

This chain connects TRBV28 to TRBJ2-7; D could derive from TRBD1 or TRBD2 (6 bases each). CDR1 and CDR2 (germline): MDHEN, SYDVKM. The CDR3 sequence is 17 residues long. V was shortened by 3 bases and J by 3 bases, with 21 bases between the two germline ends. This chain's CDR3 is CASSLRGKRGTLYEQYF. The CDR3 region has the DNA TGTGCCAGCAGTTTGAGGGGGAAGAGGGGGACTCTCTACGAGCAGTACTTC.

The chain couples TRBV25-1 to TRBJ2-7, with D uncertain. Germline lookup yields CDR1 MGHDK and CDR2 SYGVNS. This CDR3 spans 12 amino acids. V was shortened by 3 bases and J by 4 bases, with 7 bases between the two germline ends. CDR3 loop: CASSEVGYEQYF. CDR3 bases: TGTGCCAGCAGTGAGGTGGGGTACGAGCAGTACTTC.

The rearrangement uses TRBV9 and TRBJ2-7; TRBD2 matches 9 bases. The CDR3 extends over 15 amino acids. The germline gives CDR1 SGDLS, CDR2 YYNGEE. J was trimmed by 0 bases and V by 3 bases; bases with no gene match: 4. CDR3 in DNA: TGTGCCAGCAGCGAGACTAGCGGTTACTCCTACGAGCAGTACTTC. Protein product: CASSETSGYSYEQYF.

The rearrangement joins TRBV28 to TRBJ2-1; 10 bases align to TRBD2. V was clipped by 2 bases and J by 4 bases; unmatched bases: 5. In germline, CDR1 is MDHEN, CDR2 SYDVKM. This CDR3 region has 16 residues. This CDR3 is CASSLGSGRAYNEQFF. CDR3 bases: TGTGCCAGCAGTTTAGGAAGCGGGAGGGCATACAATGAGCAGTTCTTC.

The chain has TRBV4-1 and TRBJ2-5; tentatively, D is TRBD1 (6 bases). This CDR3 has 17 amino acids. Between the trimmed V and J ends, which lost 2 bases and 5 bases, there was a span of 21 bases. Germline-derived CDR1 and CDR2 are MGHRA and YSYEKL. The CDR3, as DNA: TGCGCCAGCAGCCAAACAAAGATGGGGGCTGCGTTGGAGACCCAGTACTTC. It translates to CASSQTKMGAALETQYF.